Below are 24 T cell receptor beta chains sequenced from a single sample in a study of T-cell memory formation after mild COVID-19. One entry per CDR3 protein results from TCRdb running MiXCR on the 5' RACE reads. The repertoire holds around 110,000 distinct CDR3 sequences, with approximately 14% as singletons. The sequenced material came from PBMCs or a T cell subset sorted from them (not recorded which). These receptors all stem from a man aged 18 to 30 who had mild COVID-19 (a few samples of this study predate the infection). Cell type and time point are not known.

This clonotype was detected only a few times. This chain connects TRBV3-1 to TRBJ1-1; unclear D gene. This CDR3 region has 13 residues. Germline loops: CDR1 LGHDT, CDR2 YNNKEL (reference sequence). V lost 2 bases, J lost 2 bases, and 6 bases lay in between. Here the CDR3 DNA reads TGTGCCAGCAGCCAAAGCGGAAACACTGAAGCTTTCTTT. Translated, it gives CASSQSGNTEAFF. Based on the CDR3 plus reference TRBV3-1 and TRBJ1-1, the full variable domain is DTAVSQTPKYLVTQMGNDKSIKCEQNLGHDTMYWYKQDSKKFLKIMFSYNNKELIINETVPNRFSPKSPDKAHLNLHINSLELGDSAVYFCASSQSGNTEAFFGQGTRLTVV.

This clonotype appeared a few times. This sequence joins TRBV6-5 and TRBJ1-6; D not resolved. CDR1 and CDR2 from the germline V gene are MNHEY and SVGAGI. Between the trimmed V and J ends, which lost 5 bases and 13 bases, there was a span of 15 bases. The CDR3 contains 13 residues. The CDR3 loop is CASSPQTGRPLHF. The CDR3, as DNA: TGTGCCAGCAGTCCCCAAACTGGGCGGCCCCTCCACTTT.

The genes are TRBV4-1 and TRBJ2-1; D call uncertain. Trimming took off 1 base at V and 5 bases at J, with 6 bases between the two ends. Per germline, CDR1 MGHRA and CDR2 YSYEKL. This CDR3 contains 13 residues. CDR3 DNA: TGCGCCAGCAGCCAAGCACTGAACAATGAGCAGTTCTTC. Protein product: CASSQALNNEQFF.

In this sample, this clonotype turned up many times. The rearrangement joins TRBV19 to TRBJ1-6, with TRBD1 matching over 10 bases. CDR3 size: 15 residues. The germline V gene has CDR1 LNHDA and CDR2 SQIVND (reference sequence). With V trimmed by 6 bases and J by 7 bases, 6 bases remained unmatched. In nucleotides, the CDR3 is TGTGCCAGTAGCCCGACAGGGGGCCGGAATTCACCCCTCCACTTT. Translating it yields CASSPTGGRNSPLHF.

J is TRBJ1-2 and V is TRBV25-1; 7 bases are a match to TRBD1. CDR1 and CDR2 (germline): MGHDK, SYGVNS. The trim removed 6 bases at V and 4 bases at J, leaving 8 bases unmatched. The CDR3 spans 14 residues. The CDR3 is CASSPTGSIYGYTF. The CDR3 nucleotides are TGTGCCAGCAGCCCGACAGGGTCAATCTATGGCTACACCTTC.

This sequence joins TRBV4-1 and TRBJ2-7, with 11 bases identical to TRBD2. Germline V gene sequence: CDR1 MGHRA, CDR2 YSYEKL. There are 15 residues in the CDR3. The V gene end was trimmed by 1 base and the J gene end by 3 bases; junction bases not matched to a gene: 2. CDR3 protein: CASSQASGGLYEQYF. Written as DNA, the CDR3 is TGCGCCAGCAGCCAAGCTAGCGGGGGGCTCTACGAGCAGTACTTC.

This clonotype turned up a few times. The chain couples TRBV3-1 to TRBJ2-5; 10 bases are a match to TRBD1. J lost 5 bases, V lost 2 bases, and 5 bases had no gene match. The CDR3 has 15 residues. CDR1 and CDR2 from the germline V gene are LGHDT and YNNKEL (reference sequence). CDR3 in amino acids: CASSQIGTGVETQYF. In DNA form, the CDR3 reads TGTGCCAGCAGCCAAATCGGGACAGGGGTCGAGACCCAGTACTTC.

This clonotype has just one count. J is TRBJ2-3 and V is TRBV5-1; perhaps TRBD1 as D (5 bases). This CDR3 has 18 amino acids. Germline-derived CDR1 and CDR2 are SGHRS and YFSETQ. V was trimmed by 0 bases and J by 2 bases, leaving 19 bases between them. CDR3 sequence (DNA): TGCGCCAGCAGCTTGGAAGGGGCCGGTCGTGAACACACAGATACGCAGTATTTT. It codes for CASSLEGAGREHTDTQYF.

This clonotype was observed many times. The rearrangement joins TRBV6-5 to TRBJ1-5; tentatively, D is TRBD1 (5 bases). This CDR3 contains 14 residues. Trimming shortened V by 6 bases and J by 4 bases, and 13 bases separated the two germline ends. Germline CDR1 MNHEY, CDR2 SVGAGI. The CDR3 protein is CASRKTARNQPQHF. The DNA of the CDR3 is TGTGCCAGCAGGAAGACAGCTCGTAATCAGCCCCAGCATTTT.

The sample holds a few counts of this clonotype. The rearrangement links TRBV27 to TRBJ2-1, with D tentatively TRBD2 (6 bases). The germline gives CDR1 MNHEY, CDR2 SMNVEV (reference sequence). The CDR3 contains 13 residues. Trimming took off 3 bases at V and 9 bases at J, with 12 bases between the two ends. CDR3 in amino acids: CASSFGGSGEQFF. The CDR3 DNA sequence: TGTGCCAGCAGTTTTGGGGGTAGCGGTGAGCAGTTCTTC.

The table lists this clonotype with many counts. The CDR3 reads CASSLGTGIYEQYF. The CDR3 DNA follows: TGTGCCAGCAGCTTGGGGACAGGGATCTACGAGCAGTACTTC. The V and J genes are TRBV5-5 and TRBJ2-7, with 8 nucleotides matching TRBD1. The junction had 2 bases not matched to a gene; V was cut back by 0 bases and J by 3 bases. The CDR3 contains 14 residues. Germline values: CDR1 SGHKS, CDR2 YYEKEE (reference sequence).

The J gene is TRBJ1-5, the V gene TRBV2; D gene ambiguous. V shed 3 bases and J shed 0 bases, with 12 bases lying between them. The germline gives CDR1 SNHLY, CDR2 FYNNEI. This CDR3 region has 16 residues. The CDR3 loop reads CASSDFSADSNQPQHF. In DNA form, the CDR3 reads TGTGCCAGCAGTGATTTTAGTGCGGATAGCAATCAGCCCCAGCATTTT. Supplemented by reference TRBV2 and TRBJ1-5, the full variable domain reads EPEVTQTPSHQVTQMGQEVILRCVPISNHLYFYWYRQILGQKVEFLVSFYNNEISEKSEIFDDQFSVERPDGSNFTLKIRSTKLEDSAMYFCASSDFSADSNQPQHFGDGTRLSIL.

There are a few counts of this clonotype. The rearrangement links TRBV7-9 to TRBJ1-1; maybe TRBD1 (6 bases). The CDR3 runs to 13 residues. V shed 2 bases and J shed 8 bases, with 12 bases lying between them. Germline V gene lookup returns CDR1 SEHNR and CDR2 FQNEAQ (reference sequence). The CDR3 nucleotides are TGTGCCAGCAGCTTACCGGGGGGCGCAGAAGCTTTCTTT. It is translated as CASSLPGGAEAFF.

The CDR3 nucleotides read TGTGCCAGCAGCGCCGACAGGTGGAATGAAAAACTGTTTTTT. It yields the protein CASSADRWNEKLFF. V usage is TRBV11-2 and J usage is TRBJ1-4; D is perhaps TRBD1 (6 bases). The CDR3 sequence is 14 residues long. Germline V gives CDR1 SGHAT, CDR2 FQNNGV. The germline V and J ends were trimmed by 5 bases and 5 bases, with 12 bases remaining between them.

This chain uses TRBV10-3 with TRBJ2-3, with 7 nucleotides matching TRBD1. CDR3 length: 14 residues. Germline loops: CDR1 ENHRY, CDR2 SYGVKD. Trimming at V came to 9 bases and at J to 2 bases, leaving 8 bases not matched to a gene. CDR3: CAITDRSHTDTQYF. The CDR3 nucleotides read TGTGCCATAACGGACAGGAGCCACACAGATACGCAGTATTTT.

This clonotype was found a few times. The genes are TRBV11-2 and TRBJ2-5; unclear D gene. V was cut by 5 bases and J by 3 bases, with 16 bases left in between. Germline V gene data show CDR1 as SGHAT and CDR2 as FQNNGV. The CDR3 has 15 residues. The CDR3 bases are TGTGCCAGCAGCCCACGGGCAGCACAGAAAGAGACCCAGTACTTC. Translated: CASSPRAAQKETQYF. Full variable domain (rest looked up from reference TRBV11-2 and TRBJ2-5): EAGVAQSPRYKIIEKRQSVAFWCNPISGHATLYWYQQILGQGPKLLIQFQNNGVVDDSQLPKDRFSAERLKGVDSTLKIQPAKLEDSAVYLCASSPRAAQKETQYFGPGTRLLVL.

This clonotype was found many times. V usage is TRBV27 and J usage is TRBJ2-7, with D maybe TRBD2 (5 bases). Germline assignment: CDR1 MNHEY and CDR2 SMNVEV (reference sequence). V lost 0 bases and J 2 bases, leaving 8 bases between the germline ends. The CDR3 runs 14 residues. CDR3 region: CASSLSLGAYEQYF. CDR3 DNA: TGTGCCAGCAGTTTATCGTTGGGAGCCTACGAGCAGTACTTC.

The chain is built from TRBV1 and TRBJ2-4. TRBV1 is classified as a pseudogene. The CDR3 extends over 17 amino acids. The CDR3 is CTSSQDEAEGAKNIQYF. DNA for the CDR3: TGCACCAGCAGCCAAGATGAGGCAGAAGGGGCCAAAAACATTCAGTACTTC.

This chain links TRBV7-8 with TRBJ1-5, with D possibly matching TRBD1 (5 bases). CDR1 SGHVS and CDR2 FQNEAQ come from the germline V gene. The CDR3 extends over 15 amino acids. Trimming removed 2 bases from V and 2 bases from J, with 10 bases in between. In nucleotides, the CDR3 is TGTGCCAGCAGCTTAAACAGGAACGGCAATCAGCCCCAGCATTTT. It encodes CASSLNRNGNQPQHF.

This clonotype appeared a few times. In DNA form, the CDR3 reads TGTGCCAGCAGGTACTTGGCTAGCACAGATACGCAGTATTTT. It specifies CASRYLASTDTQYF. This chain joins TRBV2 and TRBJ2-3; no reliable D call. The V end lost 6 bases, the J end lost 0 bases, and 10 bases lay between the germline ends. The CDR3 extends over 14 amino acids. Germline CDR1 and CDR2: SNHLY and FYNNEI. Variable domain in full (rest from reference TRBV2 and TRBJ2-3): EPEVTQTPSHQVTQMGQEVILRCVPISNHLYFYWYRQILGQKVEFLVSFYNNEISEKSEIFDDQFSVERPDGSNFTLKIRSTKLEDSAMYFCASRYLASTDTQYFGPGTRLTVL.

The sample holds many counts of this clonotype. The chain couples TRBV9 to TRBJ2-3, with D perhaps TRBD2 (5 bases). Germline V gene lookup returns CDR1 SGDLS and CDR2 YYNGEE. Trimming removed 4 bases at V and 6 bases at J, with 9 bases between. The length of the CDR3 is 12 residues. DNA of the CDR3: TGTGCCAGCAGCTCGTCGGGGGATACGCAGTATTTT. Residues: CASSSSGDTQYF.

The chain links TRBV4-3 to TRBJ1-1; tentatively, D is TRBD1 (5 bases). V was cut by 4 bases and J by 4 bases, with 10 bases left in between. Looked up from germline, CDR1 is LGHNA and CDR2 is YSLEER. This CDR3 has 13 residues. CDR3 sequence: CASSPQGRTEAFF. DNA for the CDR3: TGCGCCAGCAGCCCCCAGGGTCGCACTGAAGCTTTCTTT.

The chain has TRBV24-1 and TRBJ2-1; D is perhaps TRBD1 or TRBD2 (5 bases each). Between the trimmed V and J ends, which lost 7 bases and 5 bases, there was a span of 11 bases. Germline values: CDR1 KGHDR, CDR2 SFDVKD. There are 13 residues in the CDR3. The CDR3 sequence is CATSRDQNNEQFF. In DNA form, the CDR3 reads TGTGCCACCAGCCGGGACCAAAACAATGAGCAGTTCTTC.

Here the CDR3 reads CSVWGTEAFF. The DNA for the CDR3 is TGCAGCGTTTGGGGGACTGAAGCTTTCTTT. The chain has TRBV29-1 and TRBJ1-1; tentative D call: TRBD1 (5 bases). This CDR3 is 10 amino acids long. V dropped 5 bases and J dropped 5 bases, with 6 bases sitting between them. Per the germline V gene, CDR1 is SQVTM and CDR2 is ANQGSEA.